The following is a T cell receptor beta chain sequence with its context. Trimming took 5 bases from V and 3 from J, leaving 18 bases between them. Per the germline V gene, CDR1 is MNHEY and CDR2 is SVGAGI. This CDR3 comprises 16 residues. This entry is derived from a study of blood T cells in healthy people across ages. The second PCR ran 7 to 11 cycles with a sample-barcoded 5' primer and J-beta primers. Carrying 12 random nucleotides, a template-switch adaptor labeled each individual cDNA molecule. MiXCR, run by TCRdb on the 5' RACE reads, gives a single entry per CDR3 protein. The data contain approximately 1.5 million distinct CDR3 sequences, 30% to 35% of them seen just once; the ten biggest clones take up 11%.

The source material was blood. The chain carries TRBV6-5 and TRBJ2-3; tentatively, D is TRBD1 or TRBD2 (5 bases each). This TCR came from a woman between 25 and 40 years old in good health. CDR3 coding DNA: TGTGCCAGCAGTCAGGGTGAGGGGTTTGAAACAGATACGCAGTATTTT. As protein: CASSQGEGFETDTQYF.